This T cell receptor beta chain is from a study of blood T cells in healthy people across ages. The germline gives CDR1 DFQATT, CDR2 SNEGSKA (reference sequence). The CDR3 loop spans 17 amino acids. Using a J-beta primer mix together with a sample-barcoded 5' primer, a second PCR was run for roughly 6 to 12 cycles. TCRdb used MiXCR to reprocess the 5' RACE reads, holding one entry per CDR3 protein. The sample records approximately 780,000 distinct CDR3 sequences, about 26% being singletons. The authors extracted at least 5 micrograms of total RNA per sample. The sample was also linked to a second study, of T cells of mothers and their children.

The sample was blood. The chain has TRBV20-1 and TRBJ2-5; the match to TRBD1 covers 9 bases. TRBJ2-1 explains the end of the DNA better; the J call may be wrong. The source of this sequence is a boy younger than 18 in good health. The CDR3 bases are TGCAGTGCTAGACCGGGGACAGGGAGCCGCCCTTACAATGAGCAGTTCTTC. It translates to CSARPGTGSRPYNEQFF.